This T cell receptor (beta chain) comes out of a study of identical twins. About this clonotype itself: Its antigen remains unknown.

The germline V gene has CDR1 SEHNR and CDR2 FQNEAQ (reference sequence). The CDR3 spans 14 residues. V was clipped by 2 bases and J by 0 bases, with 5 bases between them. Template switching supplied a universal primer site; unique molecular identifiers were carried on the cDNA. TCRdb itself ran the 5' RACE reads through MiXCR, one entry per CDR3 protein. Of fewer than 450,000 distinct CDR3 sequences in the sample, approximately 8.7% were seen once. Study results and caveats: Compared with unrelated sharing, twin-shared out-of-frame alpha sequences had more low-probability sequences.

Only healthy Caucasians were enrolled as donors. This sequence originates from a woman aged 45-65 years in good health. The chain couples TRBV7-9 to TRBJ1-5; no clear D. Sequencing was performed on naive T cells sorted from blood. The CDR3 bases are TGTGCCAGCAGCTTACCCCATAGCAATCAGCCCCAGCATTTT. Amino acid sequence: CASSLPHSNQPQHF.